This is a list of T cell receptor beta chains from one sample in a study of blood T cell repertoires in COVID-19. Measured with immunoSEQ multiplex PCR; TCRdb has only the in-frame clones, and not every one. The sample consists of 190,000 or so clones, approximately 83% of them appearing once. Sequencing was performed on PBMCs or T cells enriched from blood (not recorded which). The receptors derive from a man in his forties or fifties who had recovered from COVID-19. The CDR3 runs from the conserved cysteine through the conserved F or W. The D gene is left open where the match is weak. Where a row states a size, it is once, few, many or the class of an expanded clone; other rows omit it.

clone_size j_call v_call d_call cdr3_aa cdr3_nt
NA TRBJ1-1 TRBV18 NA CASSPQKEIGGAFF TGTGCCAGCTCACCACAAAAGGAAATAGGGGGAGCTTTCTTT
NA TRBJ1-3 TRBV9 NA CASSVVAGSGNTIYF TGTGCCAGCAGCGTAGTCGCGGGCTCTGGAAACACCATATATTTT
NA TRBJ2-5 TRBV5-1 NA CASSSTGETQYF TGCGCCAGCAGCTCAACGGGAGAGACCCAGTACTTC
NA TRBJ2-1 TRBV7-8 TRBD2 CASSRVAGQQFF TGTGCCAGCAGCCGTGTAGCGGGGCAGCAGTTCTTC
once TRBJ1-1 TRBV29-1 NA CSVNRQRDTEAFF TGCAGCGTTAACAGGCAGCGAGACACTGAAGCTTTCTTT
once TRBJ1-1 TRBV30 NA CAYGEGRLEAFF TGTGCCTACGGGGAGGGTCGGCTTGAAGCTTTCTTT
NA TRBJ1-6 TRBV19 NA CASSVVGWGESPLHF TGTGCCAGTAGTGTCGTTGGCTGGGGCGAATCACCCCTCCACTTT
NA TRBJ2-5 TRBV27 TRBD1 CASSSPSTGWGETQYF TGTGCCAGCAGTTCGCCATCGACAGGGTGGGGAGAGACCCAGTACTTC
NA TRBJ2-1 TRBV30 NA CAWGIRVSYNEQFF TGTGCCTGGGGTATCAGGGTCTCCTACAATGAGCAGTTCTTC
NA TRBJ2-3 TRBV4-1 NA CASSQVQAATDTQYF TGCGCCAGCAGCCAAGTCCAGGCAGCCACAGATACGCAGTATTTT
NA TRBJ2-5 TRBV20-1 NA CSASGVFAGRETQYF TGCAGTGCTAGTGGGGTTTTTGCGGGGAGAGAGACCCAGTACTTC
NA TRBJ2-5 TRBV27 TRBD1 CASSTGQGGAETQYF TGTGCCAGCAGTACTGGACAGGGTGGGGCGGAGACCCAGTACTTC
NA TRBJ1-2 TRBV3-1/TRBV3-2 TRBD1 CASSLLTGGLDGYTF TGTGCCAGCAGCCTGCTAACAGGGGGCTTGGATGGCTACACCTTC
few TRBJ2-7 TRBV7-9 NA CASSLRESAEQYF TGTGCCAGCAGCCTAAGAGAGTCCGCCGAGCAGTACTTC
NA TRBJ1-2 TRBV28 TRBD1 CASHGTVNYGYTF TGTGCCAGCCACGGGACAGTTAACTATGGCTACACCTTC
NA TRBJ2-4 TRBV4-1 NA CASSQDPGLRLRGKNIQYF TGCGCCAGCAGCCAAGACCCAGGGTTGAGACTTAGGGGCAAAAACATTCAGTACTTC
NA TRBJ2-3 TRBV13 NA CASSSARGPDTQYF TGTGCCAGCAGCTCCGCCAGGGGTCCAGATACGCAGTATTTT
NA TRBJ1-2 TRBV28 NA CASRDKPAYGYTF TGTGCCAGCAGGGACAAGCCAGCCTATGGCTACACCTTC
NA TRBJ1-1 TRBV7-9 TRBD1 CASSSSGTGHNTEAFF TGTGCCAGCAGCTCCAGCGGGACAGGTCATAACACTGAAGCTTTCTTT
NA TRBJ1-4 TRBV6-5 NA CASSKNFYEKLFF TGTGCCAGCAGTAAGAACTTTTATGAAAAACTGTTTTTT
NA TRBJ2-1 TRBV6-2/TRBV6-3 TRBD1 CASSLGQVPSEQFF TGTGCCAGCAGCCTAGGACAGGTTCCAAGTGAGCAGTTCTTC
NA TRBJ1-4 TRBV30 NA CAWVPRATNEKLFF TGTGCCTGGGTCCCCCGGGCAACTAATGAAAAACTGTTTTTT
NA TRBJ1-6 TRBV28 NA CASSPPPRGFNSPLHF TGTGCCAGCAGTCCTCCGCCACGCGGGTTTAATTCACCCCTCCACTTT
NA TRBJ1-5 TRBV28 NA CASSFNTGNQPQHF TGTGCCAGCAGTTTTAACACAGGGAATCAGCCCCAGCATTTT
NA TRBJ2-5 TRBV7-9 TRBD1 CASSLRTGDAGETQYF TGTGCCAGCAGCCTCCGGACAGGGGACGCTGGGGAGACCCAGTACTTC
NA TRBJ2-1 TRBV5-1 NA CASSLEAPRNEQFF TGCGCCAGCAGCTTGGAGGCCCCCAGGAATGAGCAGTTCTTC
NA TRBJ1-6 TRBV21-1 NA CASSAFRGLGNSPLHF TGTGCCAGCAGCGCCTTCAGGGGTTTAGGTAATTCACCCCTCCACTTT
NA TRBJ1-2 TRBV18 TRBD1 CASSPGQGSYGYTF TGTGCCAGCTCACCCGGACAGGGGTCCTATGGCTACACCTTC
NA TRBJ2-1 TRBV5-4 NA CASSSRGEQFF TGTGCCAGCAGCTCGCGGGGTGAGCAGTTCTTC
NA TRBJ1-1 TRBV13 TRBD1 CASSQKQGLYTEAFF TGTGCCAGCAGCCAAAAACAGGGGTTGTACACTGAAGCTTTCTTT
NA TRBJ2-7 TRBV5-1 TRBD2 CASSEGLAVFYEQYF TGCGCCAGCAGCGAAGGACTAGCGGTTTTCTACGAGCAGTACTTC
NA TRBJ1-1 TRBV6-5 NA CASSKTSGVEAFF TGTGCCAGCAGCAAGACATCCGGGGTGGAAGCTTTCTTT
few TRBJ1-2 TRBV28 TRBD1 CASSLQGAILGYTF TGTGCCAGCAGTTTACAGGGGGCGATACTCGGCTACACCTTC
NA TRBJ1-2 TRBV6-5 NA CASTDGLNRGYGYTF TGTGCCAGCACCGACGGCTTAAATAGAGGATATGGCTACACCTTC
NA TRBJ1-2 TRBV18 NA CASSPELVTNYGYTF TGTGCCAGCTCACCTGAGCTCGTCACTAACTATGGCTACACCTTC
NA TRBJ2-7 TRBV19 NA CASSAGTTTFYEQYF TGTGCCAGTAGTGCCGGGACAACCACCTTCTACGAGCAGTACTTC
NA TRBJ1-2 TRBV2 NA CASQQTASYGYTF TGTGCCAGCCAGCAGACAGCAAGCTATGGCTACACCTTC
NA TRBJ2-1 TRBV7-8 TRBD2 CASSSSGGQHSNEQFF TGTGCCAGCAGCTCTAGCGGGGGCCAGCACTCCAATGAGCAGTTCTTC
NA TRBJ1-1 TRBV12-3/TRBV12-4 NA CASISPGQRKAFF TGTGCCAGCATCAGCCCGGGACAACGAAAAGCTTTCTTT
NA TRBJ1-1 TRBV4-1 NA CASSFDSSGGTEAFF TGCGCCAGCAGCTTCGACAGTTCCGGGGGGACTGAAGCTTTCTTT
NA TRBJ1-1 TRBV2 TRBD1 CASSASPGQGNTEAFF TGTGCCAGCAGTGCCAGTCCGGGACAGGGGAACACTGAAGCTTTCTTT